This T cell receptor (beta chain) was captured by sequencing in a study of blood T cell repertoires in COVID-19. Only in-frame clones appear in the TCRdb table, and some are missing; sequencing was by immunoSEQ multiplex PCR. Of under 300,000 clones listed, 86% are singletons. This clone has just a few counts. This CDR3 spans 12 amino acids. CDR1 and CDR2 (germline): SGHTA, FQGNSA. V was pared by 5 bases and J by 10 bases, with 3 bases of the junction left unmatched. The sequence was collected from a woman in her 30s with active or convalescent COVID-19. The chain links TRBV7-2 to TRBJ1-5, with 9 bases identical to TRBD1. The sequenced material came from peripheral blood. This CDR3 reads CASSPDRGPQHF. DNA of the CDR3: TGTGCCAGCAGCCCGGACAGGGGCCCCCAGCATTTT.